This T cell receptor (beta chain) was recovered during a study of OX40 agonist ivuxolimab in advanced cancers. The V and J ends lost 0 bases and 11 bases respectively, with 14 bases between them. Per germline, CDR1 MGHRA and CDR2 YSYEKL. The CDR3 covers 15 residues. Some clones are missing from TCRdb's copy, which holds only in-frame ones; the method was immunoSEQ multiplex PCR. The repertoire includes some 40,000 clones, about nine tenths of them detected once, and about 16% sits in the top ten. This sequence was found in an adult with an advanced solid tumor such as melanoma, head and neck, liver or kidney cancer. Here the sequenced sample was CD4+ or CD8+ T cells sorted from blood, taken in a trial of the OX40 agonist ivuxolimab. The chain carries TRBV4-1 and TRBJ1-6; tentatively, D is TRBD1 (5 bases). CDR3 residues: CASSQDLGVGAPLHF. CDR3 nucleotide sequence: TGCGCCAGCAGCCAAGATCTAGGGGTGGGGGCACCCCTCCACTTT.